A selection of T cell receptor beta chains follows, all from one sample in a study of T cell responses to AZD1222 COVID-19 vaccine. Generated by immunoSEQ multiplex PCR, the TCRdb table keeps only in-frame clones and is missing some. Altogether some 200,000 clones are present, over 85% being singletons, with the ten largest covering roughly 3.9%. The source material was peripheral blood, sampled on day 0 of AZD1222 vaccination. The receptor source for this set is an adult in good health. Both conserved end residues are part of each CDR3. D genes are given only for firm matches. A clone size is listed for some rows: how often the clone was seen (once, few, many), or a class if it is expanded.

j_call v_call d_call clone_size cdr3_nt cdr3_aa
TRBJ2-3 TRBV6-5 NA NA TGTGCCAGCAGTCCACAGGGACGGACAACAGATACGCAGTATTTT CASSPQGRTTDTQYF
TRBJ2-7 TRBV27 NA NA TGTGCCAGCAGTTGGGTGGGGGGAGCCTACGAGCAGTACTTC CASSWVGGAYEQYF
TRBJ1-1 TRBV15 NA NA TGTGCCACCAGCTTAAGGAACACTGAAGCTTTCTTT CATSLRNTEAFF
TRBJ1-5 TRBV5-1 NA NA TGCGCCAGCAGCTTGGAGAGCAATCAGCCCCAGCATTTT CASSLESNQPQHF
TRBJ1-6 TRBV12-3/TRBV12-4 NA NA TGTGCCAGCAGTTGGGACACGGATTCACCCCTCCACTTT CASSWDTDSPLHF
TRBJ1-6 TRBV9 TRBD1 NA TGTGCCAGCAGCGTAGCTACGAATTCAGGACAGGCACTGGGGTATCGGAATTCACCCCTCCACTTT CASSVATNSGQALGYRNSPLHF
TRBJ2-1 TRBV19 NA NA TGTGCCAGTAGTATTAGATTGACAGGCTCCTACAATGAGCAGTTCTTC CASSIRLTGSYNEQFF
TRBJ1-1 TRBV29-1 NA NA TGCAGCGTTGAGGTAGTGGAGGACACTGAAGCTTTCTTT CSVEVVEDTEAFF
TRBJ1-1 TRBV27 NA NA TGTGCCAGCAGTTTATCCGGGGTGACTGAAGCTTTCTTT CASSLSGVTEAFF
TRBJ1-2 TRBV21-1 NA NA TGTGCCAGCAGCAAAGGGGTACAGGGCAGACTAGCGAACTATGGCTACACCTTC CASSKGVQGRLANYGYTF
TRBJ2-5 TRBV13 TRBD1 once TGTGCCAGCAGCTCACGCCCAGGGGGAGAGACCCAGTACTTC CASSSRPGGETQYF
TRBJ1-1 TRBV3-1/TRBV3-2 NA NA TGTGCCAGCAGCGTACAGGGCGACACTGAAGCTTTCTTT CASSVQGDTEAFF
TRBJ1-6 TRBV5-1 NA NA TGCGCCAGCAGCTTGGCCTCGGGGTTTAGCGGTTCACCCCTCCACTTT CASSLASGFSGSPLHF
TRBJ1-1 TRBV5-4 NA NA TGTGCCAGCAGCTTGGTCCTGGGCACTGAAGCTTTCTTT CASSLVLGTEAFF
TRBJ1-1 TRBV19 NA NA TGTGCCAGTAGTATCACAGGGAACACTGAAGCTTTCTTT CASSITGNTEAFF
TRBJ1-3 TRBV7-2 TRBD1 NA TGTGCCAGCACCTCTCCAGGACAGGGGAGAAGGATTGGAAACACCATATATTTT CASTSPGQGRRIGNTIYF
TRBJ2-2 TRBV5-1 TRBD2 NA TGCGCCAGCAGTCCCCTAACGACTAGCGGTCCCGGGGAGCTGTTTTTT CASSPLTTSGPGELFF
TRBJ1-4 TRBV6-5 NA NA TGTGCCAGCAGAGGGACACCCGTGGGGGAAAAACTGTTTTTT CASRGTPVGEKLFF
TRBJ2-2 TRBV7-2 NA NA TGTGCCAGCAGCTTAGTTTTTGGTGGACCCAGCGGGGAGCTGTTTTTT CASSLVFGGPSGELFF
TRBJ2-5 TRBV2 TRBD2 few TGTGCCAGCAGCCCTGGACTAGCGGGGCTTCAACGGAGCTGGGAGACCCAGTACTTC CASSPGLAGLQRSWETQYF
TRBJ2-7 TRBV6-5 NA NA TGTGCCAGCACCAGGAACCACGAGCAGTACTTC CASTRNHEQYF
TRBJ1-1 TRBV7-6 TRBD1 NA TGTGCCAGCAGCTTGGGACAGCTGAACACTGAAGCTTTCTTT CASSLGQLNTEAFF
TRBJ2-2 TRBV5-1 NA NA TGCGCCAGCAGCCCGACGGTAGGGGAGAACACCGGGGAGCTGTTTTTT CASSPTVGENTGELFF
TRBJ2-6 TRBV7-2 NA NA TGTGCCAGCAGCTTTCAGGGAACTGGGGCCAACGTCCTGACTTTC CASSFQGTGANVLTF